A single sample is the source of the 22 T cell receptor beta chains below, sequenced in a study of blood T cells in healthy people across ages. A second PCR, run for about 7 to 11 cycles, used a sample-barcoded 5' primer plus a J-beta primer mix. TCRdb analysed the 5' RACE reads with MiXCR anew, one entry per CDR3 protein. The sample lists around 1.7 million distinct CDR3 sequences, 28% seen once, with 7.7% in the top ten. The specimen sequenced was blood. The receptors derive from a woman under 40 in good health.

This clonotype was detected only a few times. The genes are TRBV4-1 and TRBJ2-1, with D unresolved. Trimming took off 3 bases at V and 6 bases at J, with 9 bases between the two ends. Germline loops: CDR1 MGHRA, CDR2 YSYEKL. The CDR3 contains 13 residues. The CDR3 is CASSHDVGNEQFF. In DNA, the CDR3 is TGCGCCAGCAGCCACGACGTTGGCAATGAGCAGTTCTTC.

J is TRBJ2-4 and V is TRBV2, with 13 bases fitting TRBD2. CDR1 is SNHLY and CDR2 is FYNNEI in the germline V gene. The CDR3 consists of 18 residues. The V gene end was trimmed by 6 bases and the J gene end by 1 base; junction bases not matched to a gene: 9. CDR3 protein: CASSPLAGGPLAKNIQYF. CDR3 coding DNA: TGTGCCAGCAGCCCACTAGCGGGAGGGCCGTTGGCCAAAAACATTCAGTACTTC.

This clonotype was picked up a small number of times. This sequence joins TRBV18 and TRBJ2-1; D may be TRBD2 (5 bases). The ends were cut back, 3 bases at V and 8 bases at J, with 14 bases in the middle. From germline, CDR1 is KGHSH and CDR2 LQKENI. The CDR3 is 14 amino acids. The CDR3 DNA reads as TGTGCCAGCTCACCCGAGGCCGGAGGCGATGAGCAGTTCTTC. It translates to CASSPEAGGDEQFF.

This CDR3 is CSARDDRAWYGYTF. The DNA of the CDR3 is TGCAGTGCTAGAGACGACAGGGCATGGTATGGCTACACCTTC. V is TRBV20-1 and J is TRBJ1-2; 7 positions match TRBD1. V shed 0 bases, J shed 5 bases, and the junction held 6 bases outside the gene matches. The CDR3 runs to 14 residues. Germline V gives CDR1 DFQATT, CDR2 SNEGSKA (reference sequence).

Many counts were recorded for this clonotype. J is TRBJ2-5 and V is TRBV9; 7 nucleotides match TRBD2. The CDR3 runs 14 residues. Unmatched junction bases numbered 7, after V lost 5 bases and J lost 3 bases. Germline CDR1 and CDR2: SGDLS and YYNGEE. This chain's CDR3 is CASRAQAGEETQYF. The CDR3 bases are TGTGCCAGCAGAGCCCAGGCGGGAGAAGAGACCCAGTACTTC.

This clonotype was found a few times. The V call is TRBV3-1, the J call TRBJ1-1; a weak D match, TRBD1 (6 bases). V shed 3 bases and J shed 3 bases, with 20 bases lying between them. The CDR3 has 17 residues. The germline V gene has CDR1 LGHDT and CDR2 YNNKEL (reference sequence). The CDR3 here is CASSHQFSHREDTEAFF. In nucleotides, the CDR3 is TGTGCCAGCAGCCACCAATTTAGTCACAGGGAGGACACTGAAGCTTTCTTT.

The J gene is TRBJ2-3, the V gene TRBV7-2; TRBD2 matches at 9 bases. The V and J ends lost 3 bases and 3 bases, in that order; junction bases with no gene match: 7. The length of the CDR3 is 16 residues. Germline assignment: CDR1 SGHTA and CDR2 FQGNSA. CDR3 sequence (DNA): TGTGCCAGCAGCTTGGGGAGTAGCGGGGGTACAGATACGCAGTATTTT. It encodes CASSLGSSGGTDTQYF. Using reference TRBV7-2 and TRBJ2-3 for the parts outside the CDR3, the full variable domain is GAGVSQSPSNKVTEKGKDVELRCDPISGHTALYWYRQSLGQGLEFLIYFQGNSAPDKSGLPSDRFSAERTGGSVSTLTIQRTQQEDSAVYLCASSLGSSGGTDTQYFGPGTRLTVL.

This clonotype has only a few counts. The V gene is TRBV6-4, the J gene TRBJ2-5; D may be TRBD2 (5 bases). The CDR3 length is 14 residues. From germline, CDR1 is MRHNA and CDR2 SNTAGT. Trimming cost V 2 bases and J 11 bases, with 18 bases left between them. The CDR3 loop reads CASSDEVHRGEQYF. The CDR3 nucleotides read TGTGCCAGCAGTGACGAGGTCCACCGGGGTGAGCAGTACTTC.

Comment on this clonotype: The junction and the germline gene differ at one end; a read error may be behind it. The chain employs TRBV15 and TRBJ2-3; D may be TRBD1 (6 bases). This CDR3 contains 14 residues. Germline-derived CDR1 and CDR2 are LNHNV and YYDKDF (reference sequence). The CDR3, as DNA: TGTGCCGCCAGCAGTGGACAGCCCTCAGATACGCAGTATTTT. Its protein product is CAASSGQPSDTQYF.

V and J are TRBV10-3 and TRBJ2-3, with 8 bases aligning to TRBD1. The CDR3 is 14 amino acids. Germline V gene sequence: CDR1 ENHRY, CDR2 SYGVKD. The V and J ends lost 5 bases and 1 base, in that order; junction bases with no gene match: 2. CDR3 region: CAISSTGGTDTQYF. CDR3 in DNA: TGTGCCATCAGTTCGACAGGGGGCACAGATACGCAGTATTTT.

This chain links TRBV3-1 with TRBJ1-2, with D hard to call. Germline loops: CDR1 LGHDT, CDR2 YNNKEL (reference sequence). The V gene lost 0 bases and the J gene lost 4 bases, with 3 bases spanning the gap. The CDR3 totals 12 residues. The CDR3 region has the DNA TGTGCCAGCAGCCAAGAGGCCTATGGCTACACCTTC. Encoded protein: CASSQEAYGYTF.

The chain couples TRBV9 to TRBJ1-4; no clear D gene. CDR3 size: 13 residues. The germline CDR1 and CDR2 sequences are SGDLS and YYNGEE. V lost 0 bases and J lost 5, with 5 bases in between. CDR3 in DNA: TGTGCCAGCAGCGTAGTAGCAAATGAAAAACTGTTTTTT. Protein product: CASSVVANEKLFF.

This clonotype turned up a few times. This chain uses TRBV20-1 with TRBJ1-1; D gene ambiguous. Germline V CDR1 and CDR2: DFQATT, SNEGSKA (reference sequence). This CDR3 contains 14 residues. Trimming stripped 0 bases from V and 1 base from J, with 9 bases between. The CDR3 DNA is TGCAGTGCTAGAGATCCGAGAGGGAACACTGAAGCTTTCTTT. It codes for CSARDPRGNTEAFF.

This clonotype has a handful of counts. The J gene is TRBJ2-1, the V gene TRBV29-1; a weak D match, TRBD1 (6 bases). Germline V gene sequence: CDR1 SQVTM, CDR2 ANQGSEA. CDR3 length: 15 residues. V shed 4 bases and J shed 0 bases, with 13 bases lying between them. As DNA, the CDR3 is TGCAGCGTTGTGCCAGGGGCGAGCTCCTACAATGAGCAGTTCTTC. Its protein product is CSVVPGASSYNEQFF.

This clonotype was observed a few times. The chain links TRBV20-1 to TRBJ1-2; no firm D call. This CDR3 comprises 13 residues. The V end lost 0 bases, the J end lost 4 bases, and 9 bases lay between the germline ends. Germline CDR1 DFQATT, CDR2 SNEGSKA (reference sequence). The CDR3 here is CSARDAASYGYTF. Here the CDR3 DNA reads TGCAGTGCTAGAGATGCGGCTTCCTATGGCTACACCTTC.

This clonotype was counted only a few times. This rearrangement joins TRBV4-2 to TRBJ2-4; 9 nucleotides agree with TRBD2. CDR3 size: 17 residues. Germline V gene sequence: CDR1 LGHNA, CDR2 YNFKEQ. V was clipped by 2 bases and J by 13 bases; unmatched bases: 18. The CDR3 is CASSQTTTSGPYNEQYF. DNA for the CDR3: TGTGCCAGCAGCCAAACCACGACTAGCGGTCCCTACAATGAGCAGTACTTC.

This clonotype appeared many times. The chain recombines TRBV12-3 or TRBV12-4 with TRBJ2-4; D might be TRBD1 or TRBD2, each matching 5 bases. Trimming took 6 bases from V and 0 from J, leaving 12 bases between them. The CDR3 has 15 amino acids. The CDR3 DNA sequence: TGTGCCAGCAGAGAAGCCGGGGCAGCCAAAAACATTCAGTACTTC. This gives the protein CASREAGAAKNIQYF.

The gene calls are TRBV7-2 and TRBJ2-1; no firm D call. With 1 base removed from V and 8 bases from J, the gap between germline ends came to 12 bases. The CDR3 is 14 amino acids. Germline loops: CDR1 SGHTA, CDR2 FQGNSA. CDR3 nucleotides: TGTGCCAGCAGCTTAGGGTACAGAACCGATGAGCAGTTCTTC. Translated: CASSLGYRTDEQFF.

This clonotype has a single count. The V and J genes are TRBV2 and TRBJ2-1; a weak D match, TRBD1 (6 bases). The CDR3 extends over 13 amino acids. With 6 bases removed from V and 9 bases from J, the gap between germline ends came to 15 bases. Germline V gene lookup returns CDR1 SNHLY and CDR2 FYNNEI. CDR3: CASRTTGLAEQFF. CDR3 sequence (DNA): TGTGCCAGCAGAACAACAGGGTTGGCTGAGCAGTTCTTC.

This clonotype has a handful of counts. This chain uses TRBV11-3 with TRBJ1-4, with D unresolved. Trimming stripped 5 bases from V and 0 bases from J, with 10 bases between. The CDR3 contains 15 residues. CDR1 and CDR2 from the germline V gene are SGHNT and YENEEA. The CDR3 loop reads CASSIDGSTNEKLFF. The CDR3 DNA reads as TGTGCCAGCAGCATCGACGGGTCAACTAATGAAAAACTGTTTTTT.

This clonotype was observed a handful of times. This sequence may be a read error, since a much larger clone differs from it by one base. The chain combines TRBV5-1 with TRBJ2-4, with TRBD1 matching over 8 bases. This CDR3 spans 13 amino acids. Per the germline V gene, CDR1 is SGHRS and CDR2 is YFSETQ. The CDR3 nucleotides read TGCGCCGGCAGCTTCGGGACAGGTGAATCTTGGTACTTC. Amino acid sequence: CAGSFGTGESWYF.

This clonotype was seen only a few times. The CDR3 nucleotides read TGCGCCAGCAGCCAGGCCCGAGGCGGGAGGGCGAATGAGCAGTTCTTC. Its protein product is CASSQARGGRANEQFF. The V call is TRBV4-3, the J call TRBJ2-1, with 9 nucleotides matching TRBD2. The germline V gene has CDR1 LGHNA and CDR2 YSLEER. J was trimmed by 7 bases and V by 3 bases; bases with no gene match: 10. This CDR3 has 16 amino acids.